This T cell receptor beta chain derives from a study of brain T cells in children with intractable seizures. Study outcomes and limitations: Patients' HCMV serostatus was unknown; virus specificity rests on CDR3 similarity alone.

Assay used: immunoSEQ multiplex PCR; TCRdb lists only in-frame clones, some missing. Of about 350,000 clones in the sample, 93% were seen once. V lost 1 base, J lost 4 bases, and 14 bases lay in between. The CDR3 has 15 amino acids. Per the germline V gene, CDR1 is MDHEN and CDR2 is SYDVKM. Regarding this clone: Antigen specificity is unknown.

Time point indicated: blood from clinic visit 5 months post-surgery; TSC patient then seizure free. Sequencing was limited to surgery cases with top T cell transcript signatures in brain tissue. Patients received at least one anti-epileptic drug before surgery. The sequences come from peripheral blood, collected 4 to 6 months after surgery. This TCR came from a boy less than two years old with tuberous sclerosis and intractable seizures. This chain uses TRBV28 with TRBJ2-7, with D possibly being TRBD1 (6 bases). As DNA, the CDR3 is TGTGCCAGCAGTTTATCCCGTGCAGGGACATACGAGCAGTACTTC. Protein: CASSLSRAGTYEQYF.